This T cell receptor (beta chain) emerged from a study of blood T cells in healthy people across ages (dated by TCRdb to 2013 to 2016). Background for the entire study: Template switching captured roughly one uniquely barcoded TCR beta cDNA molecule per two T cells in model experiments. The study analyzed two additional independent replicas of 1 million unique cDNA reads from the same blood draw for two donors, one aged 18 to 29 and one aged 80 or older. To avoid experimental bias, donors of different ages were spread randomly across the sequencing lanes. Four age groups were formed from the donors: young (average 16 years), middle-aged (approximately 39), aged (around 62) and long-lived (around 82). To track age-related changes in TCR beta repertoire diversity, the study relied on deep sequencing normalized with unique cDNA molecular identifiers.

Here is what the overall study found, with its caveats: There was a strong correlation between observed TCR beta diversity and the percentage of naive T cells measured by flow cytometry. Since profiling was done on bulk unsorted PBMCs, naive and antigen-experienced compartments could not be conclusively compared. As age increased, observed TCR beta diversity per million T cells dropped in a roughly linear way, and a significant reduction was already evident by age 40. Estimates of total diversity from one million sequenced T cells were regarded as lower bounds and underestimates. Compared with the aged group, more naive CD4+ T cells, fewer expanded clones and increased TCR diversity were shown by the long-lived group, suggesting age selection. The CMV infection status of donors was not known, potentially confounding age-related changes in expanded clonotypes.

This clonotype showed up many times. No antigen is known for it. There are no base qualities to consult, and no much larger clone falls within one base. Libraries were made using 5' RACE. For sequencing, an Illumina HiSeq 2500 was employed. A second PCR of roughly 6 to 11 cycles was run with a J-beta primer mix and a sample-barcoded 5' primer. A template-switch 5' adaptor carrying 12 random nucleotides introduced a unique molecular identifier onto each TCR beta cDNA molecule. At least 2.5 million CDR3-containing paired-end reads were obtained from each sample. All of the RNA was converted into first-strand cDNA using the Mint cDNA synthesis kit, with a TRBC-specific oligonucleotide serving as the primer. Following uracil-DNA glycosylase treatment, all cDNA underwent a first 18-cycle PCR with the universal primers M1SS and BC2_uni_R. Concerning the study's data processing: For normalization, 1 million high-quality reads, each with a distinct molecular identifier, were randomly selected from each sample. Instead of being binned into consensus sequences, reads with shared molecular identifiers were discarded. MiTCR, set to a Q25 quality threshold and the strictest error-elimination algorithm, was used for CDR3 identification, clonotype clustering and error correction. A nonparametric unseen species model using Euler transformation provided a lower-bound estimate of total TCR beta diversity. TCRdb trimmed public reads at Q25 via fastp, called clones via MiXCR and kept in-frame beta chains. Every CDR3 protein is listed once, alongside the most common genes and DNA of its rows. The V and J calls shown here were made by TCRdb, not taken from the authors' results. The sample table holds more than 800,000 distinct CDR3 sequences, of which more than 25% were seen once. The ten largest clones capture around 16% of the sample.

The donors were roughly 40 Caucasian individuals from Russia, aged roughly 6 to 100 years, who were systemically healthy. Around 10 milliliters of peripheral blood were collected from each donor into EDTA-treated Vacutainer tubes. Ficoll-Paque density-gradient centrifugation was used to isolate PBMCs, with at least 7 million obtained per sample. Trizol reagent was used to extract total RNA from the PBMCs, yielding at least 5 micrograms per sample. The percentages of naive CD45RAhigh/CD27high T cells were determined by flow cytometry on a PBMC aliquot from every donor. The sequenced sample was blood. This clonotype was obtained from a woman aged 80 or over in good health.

CDR3 region: CASSQTTSGGETQYF. The nucleotide sequence is given as TGTGCCAGCAGTCAGACCACTAGCGGGGGAGAGACCCAGTACTTC. Here the chain combines TRBV6-2 or TRBV6-3 and TRBJ2-5, and 11 junctional nucleotides match TRBD2. CDR1 and CDR2, looked up from the germline V gene, are MNHEY and SVGEGT. From the cysteine up to the phenylalanine, the CDR3 has a length of 15 residues. Only the CDR3 part of the read is kept: 45 bases, read in frame from the first base. V ends up 5 bases short and J 4 bases short, with an unmatched junction base count of 6.